Given below is one TCR beta chain in context. This sample was taken from a study of blood T cell repertoires in COVID-19. Assay used: immunoSEQ multiplex PCR; TCRdb lists only in-frame clones, some missing. The sample holds roughly 88,000 clones, approximately 78% seen once. Germline CDR1 is MNHNY and CDR2 is SVGAGI (reference sequence). The V gene lost 0 bases and the J gene lost 10 bases, with 18 bases spanning the gap. This CDR3 comprises 16 residues. This chain links TRBV6-6 with TRBJ1-4; the D gene is possibly TRBD1 (5 bases). The source material was peripheral blood. This clonotype originated in an elderly woman with acute or convalescent COVID-19. As DNA, the CDR3 is TGTGCCAGCAGTTACTCGAAAAAGGAAGGGGAAGGAAAACTGTTTTTT. This codes for CASSYSKKEGEGKLFF.